This passage covers 9 T cell receptor beta chains from one sample sequenced in a study of blood T cell repertoires in COVID-19. Profiled with immunoSEQ multiplex PCR; TCRdb holds only in-frame clones, not every one. The table has 150,000 to 200,000 clones, over 70% seen once. The specimen was peripheral blood. The origin of the receptors is a man in his 60s with active or convalescent COVID-19.

The chain employs TRBV5-3 and TRBJ1-2; 8 nucleotides line up with TRBD1. TRBV5-3 is filed as an ORF, its function uncertain. Trimming removed 3 bases from V and 0 bases from J; junction bases left unmatched: 7. The CDR3 sequence is 16 residues long. The CDR3 bases are TGTGCCAGAAGCTACAACCGGGACAGGACTAACTATGGCTACACCTTC. Protein product: CARSYNRDRTNYGYTF.

The rearrangement joins TRBV15 to TRBJ2-2; 8 bases match TRBD2. CDR3 length: 17 amino acids. Germline CDR1 and CDR2: LNHNV and YYDKDF (reference sequence). After removal of 1 base from V and 1 base from J, the junction contained 5 bases not matched to a gene. In DNA form, the CDR3 reads TGTGCCACCAGCAGAGGAATCGGGACTAGGAACACCGGGGAGCTGTTTTTT. Its translation: CATSRGIGTRNTGELFF.

V is TRBV19 and J is TRBJ2-1; TRBD1 matches at 7 bases. The CDR3 runs to 15 residues. Looked up from germline, CDR1 is LNHDA and CDR2 is SQIVND (reference sequence). Germline trimming cut 2 bases from V and 4 bases from J; bases unmatched to any gene: 5. The CDR3 sequence: CASSIIQGIYNEQFF. In nucleotides, the CDR3 is TGTGCCAGTAGTATAATACAGGGGATTTACAATGAGCAGTTCTTC.

V gene TRBV3-1 (or the pseudogene TRBV3-2) combines with J gene TRBJ2-1; possible D gene TRBD2, 6 bases. Deletions cut 1 base from V and 8 bases from J, with 18 bases between. Germline values: CDR1 LGHDT, CDR2 YNNKEL (reference sequence). CDR3 length: 16 amino acids. The CDR3 here is CASSQVPTSFPHEQFF. For the CDR3, the DNA is TGTGCCAGCAGCCAAGTCCCGACTAGTTTCCCCCATGAGCAGTTCTTC.

The rearrangement links TRBV27 to TRBJ2-1, with TRBD1 matching 7 bases. The V gene end was trimmed by 7 bases and the J gene end by 2 bases; junction bases not matched to a gene: 8. The germline CDR1 and CDR2 sequences are MNHEY and SMNVEV (reference sequence). This CDR3 contains 15 residues. The CDR3 DNA reads TGTGCCAGCAACCCCCGAGGGACAGCCTACAATGAGCAGTTCTTC. It is translated as CASNPRGTAYNEQFF.

The rearrangement joins TRBV7-3 to TRBJ2-7; 8 bases match TRBD1. This CDR3 comprises 13 residues. Germline V gene sequence: CDR1 SGHTA, CDR2 FQGTGA. V was pared by 5 bases and J by 3 bases, with 3 bases of the junction left unmatched. The CDR3 DNA sequence: TGTGCCAGCAGCCCCGGACAGGGCTACGAGCAGTACTTC. It encodes CASSPGQGYEQYF.

This chain's CDR3 is CASSETGTEYYGYTF. Here the CDR3 DNA reads TGTGCCAGCAGCGAAACCGGGACAGAGTACTATGGCTACACCTTC. This chain joins TRBV5-6 and TRBJ1-2; 7 bases map to TRBD1. With 4 bases clipped from V and 3 bases from J, the junction kept 9 bases outside the gene matches. The CDR3 totals 15 residues. CDR1 is SGHDT, CDR2 YYEEEE, per germline.

The chain recombines TRBV9 with TRBJ2-1; 10 bases are shared with TRBD2. This CDR3 has 17 amino acids. The J segment lost 5 bases and the V segment lost 0 bases, leaving 8 bases of the junction unmatched. Germline V gene sequence: CDR1 SGDLS, CDR2 YYNGEE. This CDR3 is CASSVALLAGIDNEQFF. The DNA for the CDR3 is TGTGCCAGCAGCGTAGCCCTACTAGCGGGAATTGACAATGAGCAGTTCTTC.

The V gene is TRBV7-8, the J gene TRBJ2-5; 10 bases match TRBD1. V lost 5 bases and J lost 0; bases outside the gene matches: 6. CDR1 is SGHVS and CDR2 is FQNEAQ in the germline V gene. CDR3 length: 16 amino acids. The CDR3 DNA reads as TGTGCCAGCAGCCCACCGGGACAGGGGTACCAAGAGACCCAGTACTTC. This gives the protein CASSPPGQGYQETQYF.